Shown below are 29 T cell receptor beta chains from a single sample sequenced in a study of T cell responses to AZD1222 COVID-19 vaccine. Profiling relied on immunoSEQ multiplex PCR, and the TCRdb table lists in-frame clones only, not all of them. Of roughly 91,000 clones in the sample, roughly 90% are singletons; the top ten hold 3%. The sample in question was peripheral blood, obtained on day 0 of AZD1222 vaccination. The receptors originated from an adult in good health.

The chain uses TRBV27 and TRBJ2-7; the D is unclear. The V gene's germline CDR1 is MNHEY and CDR2 SMNVEV (reference sequence). V was shortened by 11 bases and J by 1 base, with 15 bases between the two germline ends. The CDR3 totals 13 residues. The CDR3 spells CASHGSASYEQYF. CDR3 DNA: TGTGCCTCCCACGGGTCCGCATCCTACGAGCAGTACTTC.

The rearrangement joins TRBV27 to TRBJ1-4, with D possibly being TRBD1 (5 bases). The germline V and J ends were trimmed by 11 bases and 8 bases, with 15 bases remaining between them. CDR3 length equals 12 residues. Germline V lookup: CDR1 MNHEY, CDR2 SMNVEV (reference sequence). CDR3 in amino acids: CAQPWGWEKLFF. In DNA form, the CDR3 reads TGTGCCCAACCTTGGGGGTGGGAAAAACTGTTTTTT.

The chain links TRBV5-1 to TRBJ2-2; D remains unclear. Germline assignment: CDR1 SGHRS and CDR2 YFSETQ. Trimming stripped 5 bases from V and 1 base from J, with 9 bases between. This CDR3 has 14 amino acids. CDR3 loop: CASRAVGNTGELFF. The CDR3 nucleotides read TGCGCCAGCAGGGCCGTCGGGAACACCGGGGAGCTGTTTTTT.

The V call is TRBV3-1 (or the pseudogene TRBV3-2), the J call TRBJ1-2; TRBD1 is a possible D gene (5 bases). The CDR3 is made up of 13 amino acids. V was shortened by 8 bases and J by 4 bases, with 14 bases between the two germline ends. Looked up from germline, CDR1 is LGHDT and CDR2 is YNNKEL (reference sequence). The CDR3 sequence: CASRVSGGYGYTF. CDR3 DNA sequence: TGTGCCAGCCGCGTCTCGGGGGGCTATGGCTACACCTTC.

The chain links TRBV30 to TRBJ1-2; D unclear. This CDR3 comprises 14 residues. The V end lost 8 bases, the J end lost 1 base, and 17 bases lay between the germline ends. Germline V gene data show CDR1 as GTSNPN and CDR2 as SVGIG (reference sequence). DNA for the CDR3: TGTGCCCATGGAGTGGAAGGGATTAACTATGGCTACACCTTC. Translated: CAHGVEGINYGYTF.

This chain uses TRBV9 with TRBJ1-4; D perhaps matches TRBD1 (6 bases). The CDR3 extends over 14 amino acids. CDR1 SGDLS and CDR2 YYNGEE come from the germline V gene. V dropped 5 bases and J dropped 5 bases, with 13 bases sitting between them. The CDR3 nucleotides are TGTGCCAGCAGTTTCGGGACATTGAATGAAAAACTGTTTTTT. Translation gives CASSFGTLNEKLFF.

The chain links TRBV10-3 to TRBJ2-3; 10 bases are a match to TRBD2. The trim removed 4 bases at V and 5 bases at J, leaving 9 bases unmatched. The CDR3 runs to 16 residues. From germline, CDR1 is ENHRY and CDR2 SYGVKD. The CDR3 region is CAISGTLAGEEDTQYF. CDR3 sequence (DNA): TGTGCCATCAGTGGAACCCTAGCGGGAGAGGAAGATACGCAGTATTTT.

This clone was seen a single time. The V call is TRBV12-3 or TRBV12-4, the J call TRBJ1-2; D is possibly TRBD1 (5 bases). The ends were cut back, 6 bases at V and 4 bases at J, with 12 bases in the middle. The CDR3 length is 13 residues. The CDR3 region is CASRDTTFYGYTF. CDR3 nucleotides: TGTGCCAGCAGGGACACGACTTTCTATGGCTACACCTTC.

The V gene is TRBV5-4, the J gene TRBJ2-1; D gene uncertain. The CDR3 spans 13 residues. Germline V lookup: CDR1 SGHNT, CDR2 YYREEE (reference sequence). Deletions cut 0 bases from V and 15 bases from J, with 16 bases between. The CDR3 reads CASSLAGVEWSFF. DNA of the CDR3: TGTGCCAGCAGCTTGGCTGGCGTCGAGTGGTCGTTCTTC. Combining the CDR3 with reference TRBV5-4 and TRBJ2-1 gives the whole variable domain ETGVTQSPTHLIKTRGQQVTLRCSSQSGHNTVSWYQQALGQGPQFIFQYYREEENGRGNFPPRFSGLQFPNYSSELNVNALELDDSALYLCASSLAGVEWSFFGPGTRLTVL.

The chain carries TRBV30 and TRBJ2-7; 10 positions agree with TRBD2. Germline V gene data show CDR1 as GTSNPN and CDR2 as SVGIG (reference sequence). This CDR3 comprises 15 residues. The trim removed 3 bases at V and 2 bases at J, leaving 7 bases unmatched. The CDR3 here is CAWSLGLAATYEQYF. CDR3 DNA sequence: TGTGCCTGGAGCCTCGGACTAGCGGCAACCTACGAGCAGTACTTC.

This clone was detected only once. The chain's CDR3 is CASSPGTAVGGELFF. DNA for the CDR3: TGTGCCAGCAGTCCCGGGACTGCCGTGGGCGGGGAGCTGTTTTTT. J is TRBJ2-2 and V is TRBV2, with D tentatively TRBD2 (6 bases). Germline V lookup: CDR1 SNHLY, CDR2 FYNNEI. The CDR3 runs 15 residues. The V and J ends lost 5 bases and 7 bases respectively, with 17 bases between them. The complete variable domain, with remaining parts taken from reference TRBV2 and TRBJ2-2, reads EPEVTQTPSHQVTQMGQEVILRCVPISNHLYFYWYRQILGQKVEFLVSFYNNEISEKSEIFDDQFSVERPDGSNFTLKIRSTKLEDSAMYFCASSPGTAVGGELFFGEGSRLTVL.

For this clone: This same CDR3 is encoded by further DNA sequences in the sample. The rearrangement links TRBV11-2 to TRBJ2-1, with D uncertain. The germline V gene encodes CDR1 SGHAT and CDR2 FQNNGV. The CDR3 extends over 15 amino acids. Trimming shortened V by 5 bases and J by 0 bases, and 11 bases separated the two germline ends. CDR3 sequence (DNA): TGTGCCAGCAGCCTGGATCCTAGCTCCTACAATGAGCAGTTCTTC. Its translation: CASSLDPSSYNEQFF.

This clone has only a few counts. This chain links TRBV7-9 with TRBJ2-7; D not certain. The CDR3 covers 14 residues. V lost 1 base to trimming and J lost 6 bases, with 13 bases between them. In germline, CDR1 is SEHNR, CDR2 FQNEAQ (reference sequence). The DNA for the CDR3 is TGTGCCAGCAGCTTAGAGGCCCAAGGCTCCGAGCAGTACTTC. Its translation is CASSLEAQGSEQYF.

The genes are TRBV3-1 (or the pseudogene TRBV3-2) and TRBJ1-1, with D uncertain. The CDR3 is 14 amino acids. V gave up 1 base and J gave up 0 bases, with 6 bases separating them. The germline gives CDR1 LGHDT, CDR2 YNNKEL (reference sequence). CDR3 DNA: TGTGCCAGCAGCCAAGGTGGCGTGAACACTGAAGCTTTCTTT. Protein sequence: CASSQGGVNTEAFF.

This rearrangement joins TRBV29-1 to TRBJ1-5; a weak D match, TRBD1 (5 bases). The CDR3 has 16 amino acids. V lost 7 bases to trimming and J lost 3 bases, with 22 bases between them. The germline V gene has CDR1 SQVTM and CDR2 ANQGSEA. The CDR3 reads CSGAWGRHVNNQPQHF. The CDR3 nucleotides read TGCAGCGGGGCTTGGGGACGGCACGTTAACAATCAGCCCCAGCATTTT. The full variable domain, with the rest looked up from reference TRBV29-1 and TRBJ1-5, is SAVISQKPSRDICQRGTSLTIQCQVDSQVTMMFWYRQQPGQSLTLIATANQGSEATYESGFVIDKFPISRPNLTFSTLTVSNMSPEDSSIYLCSGAWGRHVNNQPQHFGDGTRLSIL.

The V and J genes are TRBV6-4 and TRBJ1-6, with 7 bases aligning to TRBD1. J lost 10 bases, V lost 6 bases, and 15 bases had no gene match. Germline CDR1 MRHNA, CDR2 SNTAGT. The CDR3 runs to 16 residues. The CDR3: CASSSAPTGEGSPLHF. Written as DNA, the CDR3 is TGTGCCAGCAGCTCGGCCCCTACAGGGGAAGGATCACCCCTCCACTTT.

The rearrangement joins TRBV6-5 to TRBJ2-5; D possibly uses TRBD1 or TRBD2 (6 bases each). The germline V and J ends were trimmed by 4 bases and 5 bases, with 14 bases remaining between them. This CDR3 contains 14 residues. Germline CDR1 and CDR2: MNHEY and SVGAGI. The CDR3 bases are TGTGCCAGCAGTTCCGGGGGCCGAGGGGAGACCCAGTACTTC. Its protein product is CASSSGGRGETQYF.

V gene TRBV27 combines with J gene TRBJ1-4; possibly TRBD1 for D (5 bases). CDR1 and CDR2 from the germline V gene are MNHEY and SMNVEV (reference sequence). The CDR3 contains 15 residues. V was clipped by 7 bases and J by 2 bases, with 14 bases between them. For the CDR3, the DNA is TGTGCCAGCACCCTCCGTTGGGGGACTAATGAAAAACTGTTTTTT. This sequence encodes CASTLRWGTNEKLFF.

V usage is TRBV7-6 and J usage is TRBJ2-1; 8 nucleotides agree with TRBD1. Per germline, CDR1 SGHVS and CDR2 FNYEAQ. This CDR3 spans 18 amino acids. Unmatched junction bases numbered 18, after V lost 5 bases and J lost 6 bases. The CDR3 here is CASSKTYIGQGPRNEQFF. The CDR3, as DNA: TGTGCCAGCAGCAAAACGTACATTGGACAGGGACCGCGCAATGAGCAGTTCTTC.

The chain links TRBV7-2 to TRBJ1-2, with D unresolved. The germline V and J ends were trimmed by 5 bases and 7 bases, with 20 bases remaining between them. The CDR3 totals 15 residues. The germline gives CDR1 SGHTA, CDR2 FQGNSA. CDR3 bases: TGTGCCAGCAGCCCCCTGTCGGACCGGGTGGTTGGCTACACCTTC. Translation: CASSPLSDRVVGYTF.

The rearrangement joins TRBV14 to TRBJ2-7, with TRBD1 matching 11 bases. V dropped 6 bases and J dropped 6; count of bases not matched to a gene: 4. Germline V lookup: CDR1 SGHDN, CDR2 FVKESK. The CDR3 spans 13 residues. The CDR3 is CASSRDRGTEQYF. CDR3 coding DNA: TGTGCCAGCAGTCGGGACAGGGGGACCGAGCAGTACTTC.

This clone was seen a single time. The V gene is TRBV5-1, the J gene TRBJ2-7, with D maybe TRBD2 (5 bases). The CDR3 covers 14 residues. V lost 2 bases to trimming and J lost 1 base, with 10 bases between them. Germline V gene data show CDR1 as SGHRS and CDR2 as YFSETQ. The CDR3: CASSFRPGSYEQYF. For the CDR3, the DNA is TGCGCCAGCAGCTTTCGGCCGGGGTCCTACGAGCAGTACTTC.

The V call is TRBV7-8, the J call TRBJ1-1, with D hard to call. Trimming shortened V by 1 base and J by 1 base, and 16 bases separated the two germline ends. This CDR3 is built from 17 residues. Germline V gene data show CDR1 as SGHVS and CDR2 as FQNEAQ. Here the CDR3 DNA reads TGTGCCAGCAGCTTAGTTTATAGGATGGAAGCGAACACTGAAGCTTTCTTT. This encodes CASSLVYRMEANTEAFF.

The V call is TRBV6-5, the J call TRBJ2-4; D may be TRBD2 (6 bases). CDR1 and CDR2 from the germline V gene are MNHEY and SVGAGI. V lost 0 bases, J lost 14 bases, and 14 bases lay in between. This CDR3 has 13 amino acids. Here the CDR3 reads CASSYSRRTGEYF. CDR3 coding DNA: TGTGCCAGCAGTTACTCGCGGAGGACGGGGGAGTACTTC.

In DNA form, the CDR3 reads TGTGCCAGCAGTTTCATGATCTCGAAAAAGGATGGCTACACCTTC. It is translated as CASSFMISKKDGYTF. The chain employs TRBV6-5 and TRBJ1-2; the D is unclear. CDR3 length: 15 amino acids. V was cut by 4 bases and J by 6 bases, with 18 bases left in between. Germline CDR1 MNHEY, CDR2 SVGAGI.

J is TRBJ1-4 and V is TRBV12-3 or TRBV12-4; no reliable D call. The CDR3 length is 12 residues. V lost 6 bases to trimming and J lost 11 bases, with 13 bases between them. The CDR3 DNA is TGTGCCAGCAGCCTCTCCCCGGGGAAACTGTTTTTT. Its translation: CASSLSPGKLFF.

The chain employs TRBV6-5 and TRBJ1-3, with TRBD1 as a possible D gene (5 bases). V gave up 6 bases and J gave up 0 bases, with 9 bases separating them. Germline assignment: CDR1 MNHEY and CDR2 SVGAGI. The length of the CDR3 is 14 residues. The CDR3 here is CASRGRYSGNTIYF. The CDR3 DNA reads TGTGCCAGCAGGGGGCGGTACTCTGGAAACACCATATATTTT.

V and J are TRBV5-1 and TRBJ1-3, with a possible D match to TRBD1 (5 bases). This CDR3 is 18 amino acids long. The germline gives CDR1 SGHRS, CDR2 YFSETQ. Trimming took off 4 bases at V and 0 bases at J, with 20 bases between the two ends. CDR3 in DNA: TGCGCCAGCAGCCTCGGGACCCGAACCACGGGCTCTGGAAACACCATATATTTT. Protein sequence: CASSLGTRTTGSGNTIYF.

This clone was seen only once. This chain connects TRBV7-9 to TRBJ1-4, with 7 bases that match TRBD1. Germline CDR1 and CDR2: SEHNR and FQNEAQ (reference sequence). The CDR3 loop spans 12 amino acids. With 5 bases clipped from V and 13 bases from J, the junction kept 7 bases outside the gene matches. The CDR3 region is CASSPDRVTLFF. The CDR3 DNA reads as TGTGCCAGCAGCCCTGACAGGGTTACACTGTTTTTT.